These 30 T cell receptor beta chains were sequenced from one sample in a study of blood T cell repertoires in COVID-19. Measured with immunoSEQ multiplex PCR; TCRdb has only the in-frame clones, and not every one. The repertoire consists of fewer than 700,000 clones, with around nine tenths occurring once and the leading ten covering 7.5% to 9.5%. Sequencing used peripheral blood. All receptors come from a woman aged 50 to 60 with COVID-19, enrolled during active disease.

The V call is TRBV5-8, the J call TRBJ1-4; D is possibly TRBD1 (6 bases). In germline, CDR1 is SGHTS, CDR2 YDEGEE. The V gene lost 7 bases and the J gene lost 12 bases, with 16 bases spanning the gap. The CDR3 covers 12 residues. CDR3 sequence reads: CASGRIGGELFF. The CDR3, as DNA: TGTGCCAGCGGAAGAATAGGGGGAGAACTGTTTTTT.

The J gene is TRBJ1-2, the V gene TRBV11-3; 7 bases map to TRBD1. Germline values: CDR1 SGHNT, CDR2 YENEEA. Losses at the gene ends were 1 base for V and 8 bases for J; bases not matched to a gene: 4. CDR3 length: 13 amino acids. This CDR3 reads CASSLATGEGYTF. CDR3 coding DNA: TGTGCCAGCAGCTTAGCCACAGGGGAAGGCTACACCTTC.

The chain carries TRBV30 and TRBJ1-2, with 9 bases matching TRBD1. The germline CDR1 and CDR2 sequences are GTSNPN and SVGIG (reference sequence). After removal of 0 bases from V and 12 bases from J, the junction contained 5 bases not matched to a gene. This CDR3 spans 12 amino acids. The CDR3, as DNA: TGTGCCTGGAGTGTACAGGGGGCGCATCACACCTTC. This codes for CAWSVQGAHHTF.

The chain couples TRBV7-6 to TRBJ2-1; 12 positions match TRBD2. The CDR3 runs 15 residues. Germline CDR1 SGHVS, CDR2 FNYEAQ. With V trimmed by 5 bases and J by 9 bases, 8 bases remained unmatched. CDR3 loop: CASSRTSGVLSEQFF. The CDR3 DNA reads TGTGCCAGCAGCCGGACTAGCGGGGTTTTGAGTGAGCAGTTCTTC.

This chain links TRBV7-9 with TRBJ1-3, with D unclear. From germline, CDR1 is SEHNR and CDR2 FQNEAQ (reference sequence). Trimming pared 2 bases from V and 7 bases from J, leaving 9 bases between. This CDR3 is 13 amino acids long. The CDR3 DNA reads as TGTGCCAGCAGCTTAATGGCAGTTAACACCATATATTTT. The encoded protein is CASSLMAVNTIYF.

The rearrangement links TRBV15 to TRBJ2-3; no clear D. V was clipped by 5 bases and J by 4 bases, with 13 bases between them. This CDR3 comprises 14 residues. Germline loops: CDR1 LNHNV, CDR2 YYDKDF (reference sequence). The CDR3 DNA follows: TGTGCCACCAGCCTCGTCTCTAGAGCAGATACGCAGTATTTT. This codes for CATSLVSRADTQYF.

The V and J genes are TRBV15 and TRBJ2-5; perhaps TRBD1 as D (5 bases). The germline gives CDR1 LNHNV, CDR2 YYDKDF (reference sequence). Deletions cut 4 bases from V and 4 bases from J, with 10 bases between. The CDR3 contains 13 residues. CDR3 DNA sequence: TGTGCCACCAGCATATCAGGGTCAGAGACCCAGTACTTC. It yields the protein CATSISGSETQYF.

This clone appeared a single time. The chain uses TRBV19 and TRBJ2-2; 7 nucleotides align to TRBD2. This CDR3 is 16 amino acids long. Unmatched junction bases numbered 7, after V lost 6 bases and J lost 0 bases. The V gene's germline CDR1 is LNHDA and CDR2 SQIVND (reference sequence). For the CDR3, the DNA is TGTGCCAGTAGACCCGTTGGGGGGGCGAACACCGGGGAGCTGTTTTTT. This translates into CASRPVGGANTGELFF.

The V call is TRBV4-2, the J call TRBJ2-2, with D perhaps matching TRBD2 (5 bases). Trimming left V 0 bases short and J 5 bases short, with 7 bases between. The CDR3 is 14 residues long. Germline loops: CDR1 LGHNA, CDR2 YNFKEQ. CDR3 nucleotides: TGTGCCAGCAGCCAAGATAGGAGGACCGGGGAGCTGTTTTTT. Amino acids: CASSQDRRTGELFF.

This clone is a singleton in its sample. The rearrangement links TRBV5-6 to TRBJ2-1; TRBD2 matches at 12 bases. V dropped 4 bases and J dropped 5; count of bases not matched to a gene: 4. The length of the CDR3 is 15 residues. In germline, CDR1 is SGHDT, CDR2 YYEEEE. CDR3 sequence: CASSRGLAGHNEQFF. CDR3 bases: TGTGCCAGCAGCCGGGGACTAGCGGGTCACAATGAGCAGTTCTTC. Full variable domain (outside the CDR3, taken from reference TRBV5-6 and TRBJ2-1): DAGVTQSPTHLIKTRGQQVTLRCSPKSGHDTVSWYQQALGQGPQFIFQYYEEEERQRGNFPDRFSGHQFPNYSSELNVNALLLGDSALYLCASSRGLAGHNEQFFGPGTRLTVL.

The chain carries TRBV4-1 and TRBJ2-7; 10 nucleotides align to TRBD2. The junction had 6 bases not matched to a gene; V was cut back by 4 bases and J by 3 bases. The germline gives CDR1 MGHRA, CDR2 YSYEKL. The CDR3 runs to 15 residues. The CDR3 region has the DNA TGCGCCAGCAGCCTTGAGGAGCGGGGGGGCTACGAGCAGTACTTC. It translates to CASSLEERGGYEQYF.

The J gene is TRBJ2-3, the V gene TRBV4-1; possibly TRBD1 for D (5 bases). Germline assignment: CDR1 MGHRA and CDR2 YSYEKL. Trimming left V 0 bases short and J 10 bases short, with 14 bases between. The CDR3 consists of 14 residues. In DNA, the CDR3 is TGCGCCAGCAGCCAAGAAGCTGATAGGGGCGCGCAGTATTTT. It translates to CASSQEADRGAQYF.

This rearrangement joins TRBV30 to TRBJ1-2, with D perhaps matching TRBD1 (6 bases). Germline values: CDR1 GTSNPN, CDR2 SVGIG (reference sequence). Between the trimmed V and J ends, which lost 2 bases and 10 bases, there was a span of 14 bases. The CDR3 contains 12 residues. The CDR3 protein is CAWSILQGNYTF. DNA for the CDR3: TGTGCCTGGAGTATACTACAGGGAAACTACACCTTC.

The chain couples TRBV28 to TRBJ2-1, with TRBD2 as a possible D gene (6 bases). The germline V gene encodes CDR1 MDHEN and CDR2 SYDVKM. Trimming stripped 8 bases from V and 5 bases from J, with 25 bases between. The length of the CDR3 is 17 residues. CDR3 amino acids: CASAYLVGRGLHNEQFF. For the CDR3, the DNA is TGTGCCAGCGCCTATTTAGTGGGGCGGGGCCTACACAATGAGCAGTTCTTC.

The chain employs TRBV28 and TRBJ1-5; 9 nucleotides agree with TRBD1. The ends lost 6 bases at V and 6 bases at J; junction bases unmatched: 6. Per germline, CDR1 MDHEN and CDR2 SYDVKM. The CDR3 covers 14 residues. The CDR3 is CASSKRTGAQPQHF. In DNA form, the CDR3 reads TGTGCCAGCAGCAAGCGGACAGGGGCTCAGCCCCAGCATTTT.

The chain links TRBV5-1 to TRBJ1-2; 7 positions match TRBD1. This CDR3 contains 15 residues. Germline V gene data show CDR1 as SGHRS and CDR2 as YFSETQ. V shed 0 bases and J 4 bases; nucleotides not matched to a gene: 6. The CDR3 DNA follows: TGCGCCAGCAGCTTGGCTACAGGGGTCGGCTATGGCTACACCTTC. It codes for CASSLATGVGYGYTF.

The chain carries TRBV3-1 (or the pseudogene TRBV3-2) and TRBJ1-3; no clear D gene. Germline loops: CDR1 LGHDT, CDR2 YNNKEL (reference sequence). V shed 4 bases and J shed 0 bases, with 7 bases lying between them. There are 14 residues in the CDR3. The CDR3 coding sequence is TGTGCCAGCAGCCCCGGGAGCTCTGGAAACACCATATATTTT. As protein: CASSPGSSGNTIYF.

To note about this clone: Distinct nucleotide sequences in the sample also encode this CDR3. The chain combines TRBV4-2 with TRBJ2-7, with TRBD1 identical over 10 bases. The J segment lost 1 base and the V segment lost 1 base, leaving 1 base of the junction unmatched. The length of the CDR3 is 15 residues. CDR1 and CDR2 (germline): LGHNA, YNFKEQ. DNA for the CDR3: TGTGCCAGCAGCCAAGGGACAGGGGGTTCCTACGAGCAGTACTTC. Residues: CASSQGTGGSYEQYF.

The chain couples TRBV9 to TRBJ1-2, with D maybe TRBD1 (5 bases). The germline V gene encodes CDR1 SGDLS and CDR2 YYNGEE. The CDR3 totals 13 residues. V was clipped by 4 bases and J by 5 bases, with 12 bases between them. The CDR3 DNA is TGTGCCAGCAGCTCTAGGGGTGGGTATGGCTACACCTTC. Translation gives CASSSRGGYGYTF.

The gene calls are TRBV7-3 and TRBJ2-1; 7 bases align to TRBD1. CDR3 length equals 11 residues. Trimming at V came to 5 bases and at J to 9 bases, leaving 1 base not matched to a gene. Germline values: CDR1 SGHTA, CDR2 FQGTGA. Here the CDR3 reads CASSGDSEQFF. Here the CDR3 DNA reads TGTGCCAGCAGCGGGGACAGTGAGCAGTTCTTC. Drawing the rest from reference TRBV7-3 and TRBJ2-1, the complete variable domain is GAGVSQTPSNKVTEKGKYVELRCDPISGHTALYWYRQSLGQGPEFLIYFQGTGAADDSGLPNDRFFAVRPEGSVSTLKIQRTERGDSAVYLCASSGDSEQFFGPGTRLTVL.

With respect to this clone: The identical CDR3 is also encoded by other nucleotide sequences in the sample. The gene calls are TRBV5-1 and TRBJ2-7; 7 bases fit TRBD1. V gave up 0 bases and J gave up 4 bases; unmatched junction bases: 4. Looked up from germline, CDR1 is SGHRS and CDR2 is YFSETQ. CDR3 length: 14 amino acids. The CDR3 DNA is TGCGCCAGCAGCTTGGAGGGCAGGGGGTACGAGCAGTACTTC. This sequence encodes CASSLEGRGYEQYF.

V gene TRBV30 combines with J gene TRBJ1-2, with 9 nucleotides matching TRBD1. Trimming removed 3 bases from V and 6 bases from J; junction bases left unmatched: 8. The germline V gene has CDR1 GTSNPN and CDR2 SVGIG (reference sequence). The CDR3 runs to 14 residues. CDR3 loop: CAWSRPGTGNGYTF. The CDR3 DNA reads as TGTGCCTGGAGCCGACCCGGGACAGGGAATGGCTACACCTTC.

The rearrangement joins TRBV5-1 to TRBJ2-7, with TRBD1 matching over 9 bases. The CDR3 loop spans 14 amino acids. Germline loops: CDR1 SGHRS, CDR2 YFSETQ. J lost 7 bases, V lost 4 bases, and 9 bases had no gene match. The DNA for the CDR3 is TGCGCCAGCAGCCTTACGACAGGGGGGGAAGAGCAGTACTTC. Residues: CASSLTTGGEEQYF. Together with reference TRBV5-1 and TRBJ2-7, the CDR3 gives the full variable domain: KAGVTQTPRYLIKTRGQQVTLSCSPISGHRSVSWYQQTPGQGLQFLFEYFSETQRNKGNFPGRFSGRQFSNSRSEMNVSTLELGDSALYLCASSLTTGGEEQYFGPGTRLTVT.

The gene calls are TRBV27 and TRBJ1-1; D uncertain. CDR1 MNHEY and CDR2 SMNVEV come from the germline V gene (reference sequence). This CDR3 is 14 amino acids long. The V end lost 4 bases, the J end lost 7 bases, and 16 bases lay between the germline ends. The chain's CDR3 is CASSSGILPNEAFF. For the CDR3, the DNA is TGTGCCAGCAGTTCCGGGATATTACCCAATGAAGCTTTCTTT.

This clone was observed once. The chain carries TRBV5-1 and TRBJ2-3, with D perhaps TRBD2 (5 bases). Between the trimmed V and J ends, which lost 5 bases and 10 bases, there was a span of 14 bases. The germline gives CDR1 SGHRS, CDR2 YFSETQ. This CDR3 spans 12 amino acids. In DNA form, the CDR3 reads TGCGCCAGCAGTGCCGGGATCGAGGCGCAGTATTTT. It translates to CASSAGIEAQYF.

This sequence joins TRBV5-5 and TRBJ1-1; TRBD1 might be the D (6 bases). CDR1 is SGHKS, CDR2 YYEKEE, per germline (reference sequence). The V end lost 0 bases, the J end lost 1 base, and 13 bases lay between the germline ends. The CDR3 has 16 amino acids. CDR3 nucleotide sequence: TGTGCCAGCAGCTTGGACTACAGGGCCACGAACACTGAAGCTTTCTTT. Its protein product is CASSLDYRATNTEAFF.

The chain combines TRBV13 with TRBJ2-5; D is possibly TRBD1 or TRBD2 (7 bases each). CDR3 length: 12 amino acids. Per germline, CDR1 PRHDT and CDR2 FYEKMQ (reference sequence). Trimming shortened V by 7 bases and J by 9 bases, and 15 bases separated the two germline ends. The CDR3 reads CASTLGRGPQYF. In nucleotides, the CDR3 is TGTGCCAGCACCCTAGGGAGGGGGCCCCAGTACTTC.

This rearrangement joins TRBV3-1 (or the pseudogene TRBV3-2) to TRBJ2-3; TRBD1 agrees at 9 bases. The CDR3 contains 17 residues. Germline assignment: CDR1 LGHDT and CDR2 YNNKEL (reference sequence). V shed 0 bases, J shed 3 bases, and the junction held 7 bases outside the gene matches. Here the CDR3 reads CASSQDFGTGSTDTQYF. DNA for the CDR3: TGTGCCAGCAGCCAAGATTTCGGGACAGGGTCAACAGATACGCAGTATTTT.

J is TRBJ2-7 and V is TRBV19, with 7 nucleotides matching TRBD1. This CDR3 region has 14 residues. V lost 0 bases, J lost 1 base, and 0 bases stayed unmatched. The germline gives CDR1 LNHDA, CDR2 SQIVND (reference sequence). CDR3 DNA sequence: TGTGCCAGTAGTATAGAACAGGGGTCCTACGAGCAGTACTTC. Residues: CASSIEQGSYEQYF.

V is TRBV27 and J is TRBJ2-7, with TRBD1 matching over 8 bases. CDR3 length equals 16 residues. Germline loops: CDR1 MNHEY, CDR2 SMNVEV (reference sequence). V lost 5 bases to trimming and J lost 0 bases; unmatched junction nucleotides: 9. The CDR3 DNA sequence: TGTGCCAGCAGTACACGCCGGGACAGGAGCTCCTACGAGCAGTACTTC. This codes for CASSTRRDRSSYEQYF.